This T cell receptor beta chain was sequenced during a study of cytomegalovirus exposure and HLA in healthy donors. CDR1 is SEHNR and CDR2 is FQNEAQ in the germline V gene (reference sequence). This CDR3 is built from 15 residues. V gave up 1 base and J gave up 6 bases, with 12 bases separating them. PCR involved 60 Vbeta and 13 Jbeta primers. Method: immunoSEQ multiplex PCR; TCRdb's copy keeps in-frame clones and lacks some. The repertoire holds about 210,000 clones, with over 75% as singletons. The TCR was taken from a male donor in good health and CMV-seronegative. The chain carries TRBV7-9 and TRBJ2-2, with a possible D match to TRBD2 (6 bases). Sequencing input: PBMCs. The chain's CDR3 is CASSLGRDRPGELFF. The CDR3 DNA reads as TGTGCCAGCAGCTTAGGGCGGGATAGGCCCGGGGAGCTGTTTTTT. Supplemented by reference TRBV7-9 and TRBJ2-2, the full variable domain reads DTGVSQNPRHKITKRGQNVTFRCDPISEHNRLYWYRQTLGQGPEFLTYFQNEAQLEKSRLLSDRFSAERPKGSFSTLEIQRTEQGDSAMYLCASSLGRDRPGELFFGEGSRLTVL.